The T cell receptor beta chain described here comes from a study of Graves' ophthalmopathy and Graves' hyperthyroidism (dated by TCRdb to the late 2010s). Study-level background: Stable hyperthyroidism was defined as no progression to ophthalmopathy within 18 months of follow-up. The study used TCR beta repertoire signatures to distinguish Graves' ophthalmopathy from Graves' hyperthyroidism and to predict progression to ophthalmopathy. In total, approximately 130 blood samples were TCR-sequenced: some 40 ophthalmopathy, about 75 hyperthyroidism and some 17 hyperthyroidism-to-ophthalmopathy patients. To explore V-J signatures that distinguish ophthalmopathy from hyperthyroidism, a discovery set of 100 patients was enrolled, made up of some 41 with ophthalmopathy and around 57 with stable hyperthyroidism. An independent validation cohort was composed of approximately 19 hyperthyroidism patients and 15 to 17 patients who later progressed from hyperthyroidism to ophthalmopathy. In roughly six hyperthyroidism patients, the T-cell repertoires found in thyroid tissue were compared with those found in blood. Following sampling, methimazole starting at 30 mg daily was administered to hyperthyroidism patients, and high-dose intravenous methylprednisolone was administered to ophthalmopathy patients. The full study reports these points: Most expanded thyroid clonotypes with a frequency above 0.001 also appeared in blood, which suggests that blood repertoires may reflect the immune response in the thyroid. Ophthalmopathy was separated from stable hyperthyroidism by the 13-signature model with about 89% sensitivity and around 81% specificity in cross-validation and with 80%/75% in the test set. In validation, the model predicted ophthalmopathy progression with about 70% sensitivity and around 72% specificity; about a dozen predicted patients were CT-confirmed with GO in a median of about 7.1 months. No statistical method was used to set the sample size in advance, and the investigators knew which group each participant was assigned to.

CDR1 and CDR2 are read off the germline V gene as SGHVS and FNYEAQ. From cysteine to phenylalanine, the CDR3 is 17 amino acids long. Only the CDR3 DNA is retained, 51 bases long and in frame from the first base. Trimming removed 0 bases from V and 4 bases from J, leaving 15 bases between the germline ends. Hyperthyroidism patients were newly diagnosed, with disease duration under 2 months, and aged 18 to 65 years. Patients with other autoimmune diseases, uncontrolled infections, pregnancy or lactation were excluded. Diagnosis relied on clinical symptoms, serum thyroxine, TRAb, thyroid ultrasound and orbital computed tomography. Trizol reagent was used to extract the total RNA, and its quality was then checked on an Agilent 2100 Bioanalyzer. In its sample, this clonotype was seen many times. Its antigen is currently not known. No much larger clonotype is one base removed from it; base qualities were not supplied.

For repertoire sequencing, the TCR beta CDR3 regions were amplified from RNA transcripts. A first-round RT-PCR used HTBI primers with the Qiagen OneStep RT-PCR kit, followed by a second-round multiplex PCR, size selection and purification. Libraries were sequenced paired-end with 100 bp reads on an Illumina HiSeq2000. On the authors' methods: SOAPnuke was used to process the reads, throwing out any read that had adapters, had uncalled bases, had a mean Phred below 15, or lacked an exact constant-primer or identifier match. High-quality paired reads were merged with COPE v1.2.5. Unique nucleotide sequences were defined as clonotypes and aligned to IMGT TRB V, D and J references using MiTCR v1.1. Only V-J combinations with frequency above 0.0001 were analysed, covering over 99% of repertoires. A TCR clonal expansion and chaos score per V-J combination was defined as the ratio of F50 clonal expansion to chaos observed in the TCRdist matrix. Welch's t-statistics and random forest were used to reduce the features to 10 to 15 V-J combinations, which were then used as input to a naive Bayes classifier. Thyroid-blood repertoire similarity was quantified with the Morisita-Horn index. Starting from the raw public reads, TCRdb applied fastp trimming at Q25, assembled clones with MiXCR and retained in-frame beta chains. Rows matching on CDR3 protein sequence are summarized as one entry with the most common DNA and genes. The V and J calls and clone size are TCRdb's, not the authors'. Counted in this sample were approximately 1.2 million distinct CDR3 sequences; 35% to 40% of them appeared once. The biggest ten clones account for around 10% of the sample.

The rearrangement joined TRBV7-6 to TRBJ2-2; D gene: possibly TRBD2, on 5 matching bases. Sequenced material: peripheral blood or thyroid tissue (not recorded which). This sequence was found in an adult man with Graves' hyperthyroidism. The CDR3 region reads CASSLARWELFTGELFF. The base sequence is TGTGCCAGCAGCTTAGCGCGGTGGGAGCTGTTCACCGGGGAGCTGTTTTTT. Reference TRBV7-6 and TRBJ2-2 genes cover what lies past the CDR3, so the full variable domain is GAGVSQSPRYKVTKRGQDVALRCDPISGHVSLYWYRQALGQGPEFLTYFNYEAQQDKSGLPNDRFSAERPEGSISTLTIQRTEQRDSAMYRCASSLARWELFTGELFFGEGSRLTVL.